This T cell receptor beta chain originates from a study of cytomegalovirus exposure and HLA in healthy donors. To note about this clone: Antigen specificity is unknown. The germline gene is not matched at one end of the junction; a read error may be the cause.

Only in-frame clones appear in the TCRdb table, and some are missing; sequencing was by immunoSEQ multiplex PCR. The sample lists 130,000 to 150,000 clones; around 90% were seen once. Separation from the approximately 660-subject first cohort characterized the roughly 120-subject validation cohort, to which the donors belonged. The CDR3 consists of 12 residues. Germline loops: CDR1 SEHNR, CDR2 FQNEAQ (reference sequence). Study-wide points: Cytomegalovirus-associated TCR beta chains were listed, numbering some 180.

What was sequenced was PBMCs. The origin of this receptor is a man younger than 35 in good health and CMV-seropositive. V gene TRBV7-9 combines with J gene TRBJ2-1; 10 bases align to TRBD2. CDR3 bases: TGTGCCAGCAGTGTAGCGGGAGGTCTCGGGATCTTC. This sequence encodes CASSVAGGLGIF.